This TCR beta chain emerged from a study of T cells in localized non-small cell lung cancer. Study findings and constraints: When the top 100 tumor clones were examined, a median about 60 of them also appeared in the adjacent lung, which was paired and uninvolved. T cell clonality was highest in uninvolved adjacent lung, above tumor. Longer overall survival was associated with a higher density of T cells in the blood. Heterogeneity cannot be ruled out, as sequencing used one tumor region only.

Clones were read by immunoSEQ multiplex PCR, and TCRdb kept only the in-frame ones, dropping some. The data show some 14,000 clones, with approximately 89% seen just once and 2.5% to 3% held by the top ten. The CDR3 spans 14 residues. Germline assignment: CDR1 KGHSH and CDR2 LQKENI. Notes on this clone: The antigen is not known. Relative to the germline gene, one junction end is altered; a read error may explain this.

Sequencing used peripheral blood mononuclear cells, obtained before any cancer treatment. This chain joins TRBV18 and TRBJ2-7, with TRBD1 matching 9 bases. This TCR derives from a man aged 40 to 70 with stage III lung adenocarcinoma. CDR3 in DNA: TGTGCCAGCTCGCCACGGGACAGGGACTACGAGCAGTACTTC. Protein: CASSPRDRDYEQYF.